This T cell receptor beta chain appears in the sequencing data of a study of blood T cell repertoires in COVID-19. Repertoires were generated with immunoSEQ multiplex PCR, while TCRdb's copy carries only in-frame clones and drops some. The sample contains some 140,000 clones, about 89% of which appear only once. V shed 4 bases, J shed 7 bases, and the junction held 10 bases outside the gene matches. This CDR3 spans 15 amino acids. Germline CDR1 SGHRS, CDR2 YFSETQ. Material for sequencing was peripheral blood. V and J are TRBV5-1 and TRBJ1-4, with 7 bases fitting TRBD1. The receptor was isolated from a man aged 50 or older with acute or convalescent COVID-19. Here the CDR3 reads CASSVTGDQSEKLFF. The CDR3 DNA reads TGCGCCAGCAGCGTTACAGGGGACCAGAGTGAAAAACTGTTTTTT.